This T cell receptor beta chain was recovered during a study of blood T cell repertoires in COVID-19. Study context: Spain, Italy and the United States supplied samples that represented acute and convalescent COVID-19. T cells, B-cell-depleted T cells, or PBMCs supplied cDNA or gDNA.

This clone has only a few counts. Original processing notes: Using reference gene primer amplification, nucleated cell counts were estimated. The data were produced by immunoSEQ multiplex PCR, yet TCRdb's version contains in-frame clones alone and is incomplete. V and J calls and clone size are as listed in that table; D and trimming were resolved from the DNA. This repertoire shows 85,000 to 100,000 clones, about 78% found once; its top ten account for roughly 8.6%. In germline, CDR1 is MDHEN, CDR2 SYDVKM. The junction had 15 bases not matched to a gene; V was cut back by 8 bases and J by 6 bases. The length of the CDR3 is 16 residues.

The sample taken for sequencing was peripheral blood. The rearrangement uses TRBV28 and TRBJ1-2; TRBD1 matches at 10 bases. This TCR came from a man aged 45 to 65 who had recovered from COVID-19. The CDR3 reads CASGRIGTGVKDGYTF. CDR3 sequence (DNA): TGTGCCAGCGGTAGGATTGGGACAGGGGTGAAAGATGGCTACACCTTC.